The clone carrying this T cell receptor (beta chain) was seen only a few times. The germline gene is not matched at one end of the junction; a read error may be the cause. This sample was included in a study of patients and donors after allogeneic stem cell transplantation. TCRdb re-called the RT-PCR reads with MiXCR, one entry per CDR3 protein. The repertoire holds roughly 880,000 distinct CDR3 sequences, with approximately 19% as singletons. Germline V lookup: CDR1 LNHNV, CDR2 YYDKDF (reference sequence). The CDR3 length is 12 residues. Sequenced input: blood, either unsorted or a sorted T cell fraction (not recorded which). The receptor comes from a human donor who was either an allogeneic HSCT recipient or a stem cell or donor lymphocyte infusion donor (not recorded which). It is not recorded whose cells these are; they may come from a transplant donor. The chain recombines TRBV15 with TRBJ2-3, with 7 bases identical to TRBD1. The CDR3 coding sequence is TGTGCCACCAGCAGAGATTATTGGGACAGCTCTTTT. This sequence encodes CATSRDYWDSSF.